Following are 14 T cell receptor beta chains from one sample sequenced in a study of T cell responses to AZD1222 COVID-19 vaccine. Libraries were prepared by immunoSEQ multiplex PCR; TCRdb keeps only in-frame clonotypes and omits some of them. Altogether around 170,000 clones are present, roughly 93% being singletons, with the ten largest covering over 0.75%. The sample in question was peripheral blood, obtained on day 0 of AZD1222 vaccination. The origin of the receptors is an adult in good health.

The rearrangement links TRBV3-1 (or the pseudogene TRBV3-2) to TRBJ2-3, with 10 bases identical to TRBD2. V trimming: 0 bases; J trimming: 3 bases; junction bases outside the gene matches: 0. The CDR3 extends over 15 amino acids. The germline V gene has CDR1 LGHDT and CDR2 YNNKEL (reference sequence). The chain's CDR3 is CASSQELAGTDTQYF. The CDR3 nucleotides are TGTGCCAGCAGCCAAGAACTAGCGGGGACAGATACGCAGTATTTT.

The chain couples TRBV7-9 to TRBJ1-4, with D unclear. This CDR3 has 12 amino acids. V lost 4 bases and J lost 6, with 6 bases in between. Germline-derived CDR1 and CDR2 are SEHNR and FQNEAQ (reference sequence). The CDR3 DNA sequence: TGTGCCAGCAGCTCCCTATATGAAAAACTGTTTTTT. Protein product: CASSSLYEKLFF.

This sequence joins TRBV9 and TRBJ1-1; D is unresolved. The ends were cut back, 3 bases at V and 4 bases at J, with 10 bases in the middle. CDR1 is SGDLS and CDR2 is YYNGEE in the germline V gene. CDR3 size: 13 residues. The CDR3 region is CASSATDGTEAFF. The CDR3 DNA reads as TGTGCCAGCAGCGCCACAGATGGCACTGAAGCTTTCTTT.

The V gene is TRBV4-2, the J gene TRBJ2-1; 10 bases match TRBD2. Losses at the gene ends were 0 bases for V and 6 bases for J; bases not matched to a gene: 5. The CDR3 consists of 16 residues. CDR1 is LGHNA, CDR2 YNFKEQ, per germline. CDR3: CASSQDPSGGANEQFF. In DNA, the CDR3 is TGTGCCAGCAGCCAAGATCCGAGCGGGGGGGCCAATGAGCAGTTCTTC.

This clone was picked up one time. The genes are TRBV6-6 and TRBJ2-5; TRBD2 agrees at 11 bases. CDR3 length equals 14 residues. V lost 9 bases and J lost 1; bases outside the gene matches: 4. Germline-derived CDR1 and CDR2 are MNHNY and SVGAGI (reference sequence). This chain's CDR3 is CASRLAGFQETQYF. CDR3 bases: TGTGCCAGTCGACTAGCGGGATTCCAAGAGACCCAGTACTTC.

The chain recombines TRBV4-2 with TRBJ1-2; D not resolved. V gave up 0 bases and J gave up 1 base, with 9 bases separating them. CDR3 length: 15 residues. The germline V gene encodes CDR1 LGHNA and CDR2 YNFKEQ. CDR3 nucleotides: TGTGCCAGCAGCCAAGAGACACCGAGTAACTATGGCTACACCTTC. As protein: CASSQETPSNYGYTF.

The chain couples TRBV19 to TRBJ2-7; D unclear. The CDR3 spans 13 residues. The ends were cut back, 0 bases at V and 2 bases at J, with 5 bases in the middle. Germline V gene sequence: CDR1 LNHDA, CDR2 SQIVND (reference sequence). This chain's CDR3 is CASSIELAYEQYF. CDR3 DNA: TGTGCCAGTAGTATAGAATTGGCCTACGAGCAGTACTTC.

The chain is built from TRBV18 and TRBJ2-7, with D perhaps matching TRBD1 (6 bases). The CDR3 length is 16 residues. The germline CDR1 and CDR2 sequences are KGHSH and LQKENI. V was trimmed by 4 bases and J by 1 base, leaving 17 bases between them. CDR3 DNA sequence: TGTGCCAGCTCACGAGGGGTAGGGGGTTCTTCCTACGAGCAGTACTTC. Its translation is CASSRGVGGSSYEQYF.

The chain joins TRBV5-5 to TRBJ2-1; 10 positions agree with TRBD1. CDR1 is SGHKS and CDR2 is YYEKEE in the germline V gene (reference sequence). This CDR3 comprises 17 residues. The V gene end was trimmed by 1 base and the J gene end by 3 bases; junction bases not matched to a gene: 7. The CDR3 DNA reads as TGTGCCAGCAGCTTGTTAGTCGGGACAGGGGTCTACAATGAGCAGTTCTTC. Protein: CASSLLVGTGVYNEQFF.

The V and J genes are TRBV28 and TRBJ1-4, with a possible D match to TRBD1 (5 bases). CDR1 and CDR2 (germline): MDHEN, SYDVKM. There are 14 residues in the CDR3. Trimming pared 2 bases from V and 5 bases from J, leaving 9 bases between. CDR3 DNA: TGTGCCAGCAGTTTACAGGGCCCCAATGAAAAACTGTTTTTT. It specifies CASSLQGPNEKLFF.

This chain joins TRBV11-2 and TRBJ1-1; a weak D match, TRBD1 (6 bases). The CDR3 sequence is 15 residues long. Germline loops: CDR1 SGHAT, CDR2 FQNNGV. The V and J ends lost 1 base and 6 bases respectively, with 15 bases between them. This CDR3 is CASSLGVRDTSEAFF. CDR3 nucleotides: TGTGCCAGCAGCTTAGGGGTACGGGACACCTCTGAAGCTTTCTTT.

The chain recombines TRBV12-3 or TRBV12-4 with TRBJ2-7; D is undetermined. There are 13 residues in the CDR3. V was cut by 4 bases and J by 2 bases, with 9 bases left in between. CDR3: CASSSSLPYEQYF. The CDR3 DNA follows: TGTGCCAGCAGTTCGAGCCTCCCCTACGAGCAGTACTTC.

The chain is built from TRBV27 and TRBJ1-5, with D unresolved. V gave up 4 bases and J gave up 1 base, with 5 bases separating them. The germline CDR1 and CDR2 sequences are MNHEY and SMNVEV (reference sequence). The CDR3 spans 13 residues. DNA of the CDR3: TGTGCCAGCAGTTCGATAAGCAATCAGCCCCAGCATTTT. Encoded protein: CASSSISNQPQHF.

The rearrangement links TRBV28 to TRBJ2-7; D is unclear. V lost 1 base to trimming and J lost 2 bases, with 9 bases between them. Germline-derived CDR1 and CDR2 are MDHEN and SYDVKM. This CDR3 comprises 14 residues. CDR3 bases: TGTGCCAGCAGTTTATCTCAGCAGGCCTACGAGCAGTACTTC. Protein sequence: CASSLSQQAYEQYF.